This T cell receptor beta chain derives from a study of cytomegalovirus exposure and HLA in healthy donors. At the level of the study: Some 85 million unique TCRs from HLA-typed donors were held in an early data release.

In the case of this clone: What it binds is not known.

The study's findings and limits: A highly shared variant cluster was judged a likely technical artifact.

With 60 Vbeta and 13 Jbeta primers, the PCR was carried out. The data were produced by immunoSEQ multiplex PCR, yet TCRdb's version contains in-frame clones alone and is incomplete. The sample consists of around 170,000 clones, 75% to 90% of them appearing once. Germline V CDR1 and CDR2: LNHDA, SQIVND (reference sequence). CDR3 size: 16 residues. V lost 3 bases, J lost 2 bases, and 8 bases stayed unmatched. V usage is TRBV19 and J usage is TRBJ1-1; TRBD1 aligns across 8 bases. Sequenced input: PBMCs. The TCR comes from a man in his forties in good health and CMV-seropositive. This CDR3 is CASSIIGAGGNTEAFF. The DNA of the CDR3 is TGTGCCAGTAGTATCATAGGGGCAGGGGGCAACACTGAAGCTTTCTTT.